These 30 T cell receptor beta chains were all obtained from the same sample, sequenced in a study of shared clonotypes between healthy human individuals. CD45RO-negative, CCR7-positively selected cells formed the naive CD8 fraction, excluding terminally differentiated effector memory CD45RA+ cells. Clones were read by immunoSEQ multiplex PCR, and TCRdb kept only the in-frame ones, dropping some. This sample has roughly 2,000,000 clones, with about 93% found just once. The sample consisted of naive CD8+ T cells from PBMCs. The receptors stem from a man aged 18 to 30 in good health. Some clones in this sample may be carry-over from other donors' samples.

V gene TRBV4-3 combines with J gene TRBJ2-1, with D possibly TRBD2 on 6 matching bases. Deletions cut 4 bases from V and 12 bases from J, with 19 bases between. The CDR3 contains 14 residues. Per the germline V gene, CDR1 is LGHNA and CDR2 is YSLEER. CDR3 residues: CASSPRDGSQGQFF. The DNA of the CDR3 is TGCGCCAGCAGCCCGCGGGACGGTAGCCAGGGGCAGTTCTTC.

The rearrangement links TRBV7-2 to TRBJ2-1; D is perhaps TRBD1 or TRBD2 (5 bases each). The CDR3 spans 16 residues. V was trimmed by 2 bases and J by 1 base, leaving 12 bases between them. Per germline, CDR1 SGHTA and CDR2 FQGNSA. The DNA for the CDR3 is TGTGCCAGCAGCTTATGGGCCGGGACGTCCTACAATGAGCAGTTCTTC. Protein sequence: CASSLWAGTSYNEQFF.

The chain couples TRBV27 to TRBJ1-2; no clear D gene. Germline V gives CDR1 MNHEY, CDR2 SMNVEV (reference sequence). This CDR3 region has 14 residues. V lost 3 bases to trimming and J lost 4 bases, with 12 bases between them. CDR3 sequence reads: CASSFGYRAYGYTF. CDR3 coding DNA: TGTGCCAGCAGTTTTGGGTATCGGGCCTATGGCTACACCTTC.

The chain couples TRBV14 to TRBJ2-1; D gene ambiguous. Germline V lookup: CDR1 SGHDN, CDR2 FVKESK. V gave up 0 bases and J gave up 1 base, with 10 bases separating them. The CDR3 consists of 16 residues. The CDR3 is CASSQEVIASYNEQFF. DNA for the CDR3: TGTGCCAGCAGCCAAGAGGTTATCGCGTCCTACAATGAGCAGTTCTTC.

The chain employs TRBV28 and TRBJ2-5, with 7 bases identical to TRBD2. Germline V CDR1 and CDR2: MDHEN, SYDVKM. The CDR3 has 14 amino acids. J was trimmed by 4 bases and V by 3 bases; bases with no gene match: 5. The CDR3 bases are TGTGCCAGCAGTTTCGTCGCTAGCGGAGAGACCCAGTACTTC. Amino acid sequence: CASSFVASGETQYF.

This chain connects TRBV5-1 to TRBJ2-1; D is uncertain. Deletions cut 0 bases from V and 4 bases from J, with 17 bases between. The germline CDR1 and CDR2 sequences are SGHRS and YFSETQ. The length of the CDR3 is 17 residues. CDR3 amino acids: CASSLASRQATYNEQFF. The CDR3 DNA follows: TGCGCCAGCAGCTTGGCCTCCCGCCAGGCTACTTACAATGAGCAGTTCTTC. The whole variable domain, filled in from reference TRBV5-1 and TRBJ2-1, reads KAGVTQTPRYLIKTRGQQVTLSCSPISGHRSVSWYQQTPGQGLQFLFEYFSETQRNKGNFPGRFSGRQFSNSRSEMNVSTLELGDSALYLCASSLASRQATYNEQFFGPGTRLTVL.

The rearrangement links TRBV28 to TRBJ2-7, with 8 positions matching TRBD2. The CDR3 spans 18 residues. Trimming at V came to 5 bases and at J to 1 base, leaving 16 bases not matched to a gene. CDR1 is MDHEN and CDR2 is SYDVKM in the germline V gene. The CDR3 loop reads CASSGGEAGEEWSYEQYF. The CDR3 DNA reads as TGTGCCAGCAGTGGGGGTGAAGCGGGAGAAGAATGGTCCTACGAGCAGTACTTC. Full variable domain (rest looked up from reference TRBV28 and TRBJ2-7): DVKVTQSSRYLVKRTGEKVFLECVQDMDHENMFWYRQDPGLGLRLIYFSYDVKMKEKGDIPEGYSVSREKKERFSLILESASTNQTSMYLCASSGGEAGEEWSYEQYFGPGTRLTVT.

The gene calls are TRBV27 and TRBJ2-7; D ambiguous. Per the germline V gene, CDR1 is MNHEY and CDR2 is SMNVEV (reference sequence). This CDR3 region has 15 residues. V lost 0 bases to trimming and J lost 1 base, with 10 bases between them. Here the CDR3 reads CASSLSALPSYEQYF. CDR3 in DNA: TGTGCCAGCAGTTTATCAGCATTGCCATCCTACGAGCAGTACTTC.

The chain recombines TRBV9 with TRBJ1-2; maybe TRBD1 (5 bases). Trimming cost V 0 bases and J 4 bases, with 13 bases left between them. The CDR3 is made up of 15 amino acids. Germline V gene sequence: CDR1 SGDLS, CDR2 YYNGEE. CDR3 protein: CASSVDGVGAYGYTF. The CDR3 region has the DNA TGTGCCAGCAGCGTAGACGGAGTAGGGGCCTATGGCTACACCTTC.

The gene calls are TRBV7-2 and TRBJ1-1; tentative D call: TRBD1 (5 bases). Germline CDR1 reads SGHTA; CDR2 reads FQGNSA. This CDR3 spans 16 amino acids. V lost 6 bases and J lost 0, with 17 bases in between. CDR3 sequence: CASSALSRGLNTEAFF. In DNA, the CDR3 is TGTGCCAGCAGTGCCTTGAGTCGGGGCCTGAACACTGAAGCTTTCTTT.

The sample holds one count of this clone. The rearrangement uses TRBV14 and TRBJ2-3; D might be TRBD2 (6 bases). V shed 4 bases and J shed 6 bases, with 17 bases lying between them. The length of the CDR3 is 15 residues. Germline lookup yields CDR1 SGHDN and CDR2 FVKESK. CDR3 amino acids: CASSPGTPGTDTQYF. The CDR3, as DNA: TGTGCCAGCAGCCCCGGGACTCCGGGTACCGATACGCAGTATTTT.

J is TRBJ2-7 and V is TRBV5-8, with D perhaps assigned TRBD1 or TRBD2 (6 bases each). Germline CDR1 SGHTS, CDR2 YDEGEE. This CDR3 comprises 16 residues. V gave up 7 bases and J gave up 1 base, with 21 bases separating them. The CDR3 nucleotides are TGTGCCAGCTCTAAAGGGTTTGAGGGGGGATCCTACGAGCAGTACTTC. Its translation: CASSKGFEGGSYEQYF.

The V gene is TRBV4-2, the J gene TRBJ2-7, with 9 bases matching TRBD2. V was clipped by 1 base and J by 4 bases; unmatched bases: 11. This CDR3 has 17 residues. Per the germline V gene, CDR1 is LGHNA and CDR2 is YNFKEQ. The DNA for the CDR3 is TGTGCCAGCAGCCAAGGGCACTTAGCGGGAGTGGAGTACGAGCAGTACTTC. It yields the protein CASSQGHLAGVEYEQYF.

This chain uses TRBV4-1 with TRBJ2-7, with D perhaps matching TRBD1 (5 bases). Germline V gives CDR1 MGHRA, CDR2 YSYEKL. The CDR3 loop spans 15 amino acids. V lost 0 bases and J 6 bases, leaving 15 bases between the germline ends. The CDR3 coding sequence is TGCGCCAGCAGCCAAGATTCAGGGTTTGCTCGCGAGCAGTACTTC. As protein: CASSQDSGFAREQYF.

The V gene is TRBV15, the J gene TRBJ2-1, with 8 positions matching TRBD1. Germline CDR1 is LNHNV and CDR2 is YYDKDF (reference sequence). Trimming removed 4 bases from V and 7 bases from J; junction bases left unmatched: 12. The CDR3 sequence is 16 residues long. In nucleotides, the CDR3 is TGTGCCACCAGCACATTACAGGGGGGATTATTTAATGAGCAGTTCTTC. Protein product: CATSTLQGGLFNEQFF.

The chain joins TRBV11-2 to TRBJ2-7; 7 positions match TRBD2. The length of the CDR3 is 16 residues. V gave up 5 bases and J gave up 3 bases; unmatched junction bases: 13. Germline CDR1 reads SGHAT; CDR2 reads FQNNGV. The CDR3 region has the DNA TGTGCCAGCAGCCCCGCAAGCGCGGGAGTTGTCTACGAGCAGTACTTC. Translation gives CASSPASAGVVYEQYF.

This clone is a singleton in its sample. DNA of the CDR3: TGCGCCAGCAGCCAAGATTCCCTAGCGGGAGGGGAAGGCAATGAGCAGTTCTTC. As protein: CASSQDSLAGGEGNEQFF. The chain carries TRBV4-1 and TRBJ2-1; 12 bases line up with TRBD2. The CDR3 spans 18 residues. After removal of 0 bases from V and 6 bases from J, the junction contained 9 bases not matched to a gene. CDR1 MGHRA and CDR2 YSYEKL come from the germline V gene.

This chain's CDR3 is CASSRDREGEKLFF. CDR3 bases: TGTGCCAGCAGCCGGGACAGGGAGGGTGAAAAACTGTTTTTT. The chain uses TRBV6-6 and TRBJ1-4; the match to TRBD1 covers 9 bases. Germline CDR1 reads MNHNY; CDR2 reads SVGAGI (reference sequence). The CDR3 runs 14 residues. V gave up 6 bases and J gave up 7 bases; unmatched junction bases: 6.

In nucleotides, the CDR3 is TGCGCCAGCAGCCAAGTTAACAGGGGTGACGAGCAGTACTTC. Translated: CASSQVNRGDEQYF. The rearrangement links TRBV4-1 to TRBJ2-7; 7 nucleotides match TRBD1. CDR1 MGHRA and CDR2 YSYEKL come from the germline V gene. The V and J ends lost 1 base and 5 bases, in that order; junction bases with no gene match: 5. This CDR3 has 14 residues.

The chain has TRBV5-1 and TRBJ2-3; no clear D. Trimming left V 7 bases short and J 6 bases short, with 9 bases between. The germline V gene has CDR1 SGHRS and CDR2 YFSETQ. The CDR3 totals 11 residues. This CDR3 reads CASASLDTQYF. The CDR3 DNA reads as TGCGCCAGCGCTTCACTGGATACGCAGTATTTT.

The CDR3 reads CASSSSGTAYGYTF. CDR3 DNA sequence: TGTGCCAGCAGCTCGTCCGGGACAGCCTATGGCTACACCTTC. The chain carries TRBV7-9 and TRBJ1-2; 7 nucleotides line up with TRBD1. The ends lost 4 bases at V and 4 bases at J; junction bases unmatched: 6. The CDR3 has 14 amino acids. Germline CDR1 and CDR2: SEHNR and FQNEAQ (reference sequence).

Comments on this clone: A junction end diverges from the germline sequence, so it may reflect a read error. Different DNA sequences within this sample yield the same CDR3. The chain has TRBV7-8 and TRBJ2-5; 9 bases map to TRBD2. The germline V gene has CDR1 SGHVS and CDR2 FQNEAQ. This CDR3 contains 14 residues. The CDR3 nucleotides are TGTGCCAGCAGCCTAGCGGGACTGAAAGAGACCCAGTACTTC. Amino acids: CASSLAGLKETQYF.

The CDR3 sequence: CASKWRQTNTEAFF. In DNA, the CDR3 is TGTGCCAGTAAGTGGCGACAGACCAACACTGAAGCTTTCTTT. This chain connects TRBV19 to TRBJ1-1; maybe TRBD1 (5 bases). The germline V gene has CDR1 LNHDA and CDR2 SQIVND (reference sequence). Trimming stripped 7 bases from V and 2 bases from J, with 14 bases between. There are 14 residues in the CDR3.

The chain couples TRBV5-6 to TRBJ1-2; 7 positions match TRBD1. In germline, CDR1 is SGHDT, CDR2 YYEEEE. The J segment lost 8 bases and the V segment lost 0 bases, leaving 22 bases of the junction unmatched. The CDR3 consists of 19 residues. The CDR3 sequence: CASSLEYPPDRTNIGGYTF. CDR3 sequence (DNA): TGTGCCAGCAGCTTGGAATACCCCCCGGACAGGACTAATATTGGGGGCTACACCTTC.

The chain uses TRBV9 and TRBJ2-1; D not resolved. This CDR3 is built from 13 residues. Germline lookup yields CDR1 SGDLS and CDR2 YYNGEE. Trimming took off 0 bases at V and 7 bases at J, with 8 bases between the two ends. CDR3 bases: TGTGCCAGCAGCGTAGGCAAGTGGAATGAGCAGTTCTTC. Encoded protein: CASSVGKWNEQFF.

This clone is a singleton in its sample. The chain's CDR3 is CASSYRQIETQYF. CDR3 bases: TGTGCCAGCAGTTACCGACAGATAGAGACCCAGTACTTC. J is TRBJ2-5 and V is TRBV6-6, with D possibly matching TRBD1 (5 bases). With 2 bases removed from V and 4 bases from J, the gap between germline ends came to 8 bases. The CDR3 is 13 residues long. Germline V gene sequence: CDR1 MNHNY, CDR2 SVGAGI (reference sequence).

The chain has TRBV19 and TRBJ2-1, with D possibly called TRBD1 or TRBD2 (5 bases each). The V end was cut by 5 bases, the J end by 4 bases, with 6 bases between. CDR3 length: 12 residues. The germline CDR1 and CDR2 sequences are LNHDA and SQIVND (reference sequence). The CDR3 region is CASSWGYNEQFF. The CDR3 nucleotides are TGTGCCAGTAGTTGGGGGTACAATGAGCAGTTCTTC.

V usage is TRBV14 and J usage is TRBJ2-2; maybe TRBD2 (5 bases). The CDR3 contains 15 residues. Germline values: CDR1 SGHDN, CDR2 FVKESK. V lost 4 bases to trimming and J lost 4 bases, with 13 bases between them. The CDR3 region is CASSLLGQGTGELFF. The CDR3 region has the DNA TGTGCCAGCAGCCTACTAGGCCAAGGCACCGGGGAGCTGTTTTTT.

The V gene is TRBV27, the J gene TRBJ1-3; D may be TRBD1 (5 bases). V lost 5 bases to trimming and J lost 0 bases, with 11 bases between them. The CDR3 length is 15 residues. Germline V lookup: CDR1 MNHEY, CDR2 SMNVEV (reference sequence). The CDR3 DNA sequence: TGTGCCAGCAGTCCCTGGAGGGGCTCTGGAAACACCATATATTTT. Encoded protein: CASSPWRGSGNTIYF.

The rearrangement uses TRBV9 and TRBJ2-1, with D perhaps matching TRBD1 or TRBD2 (5 bases each). The CDR3 runs to 18 residues. V was shortened by 1 base and J by 4 bases, with 21 bases between the two germline ends. Germline V CDR1 and CDR2: SGDLS, YYNGEE. The CDR3 sequence is CASSVTPRGIGVYNEQFF. CDR3 bases: TGTGCCAGCAGCGTAACCCCCCGGGGCATTGGGGTTTACAATGAGCAGTTCTTC.